The source of this T cell receptor beta chain is a study of shared clonotypes between healthy human individuals (dated by TCRdb to 2018 to 2020). Regarding the research as a whole: A couple of women and a few men aged 18 to 49 years were included in the cohort. The study deeply sequenced blood TCR repertoires of about five healthy adults to estimate repertoire size and the extent of clonotype sharing between individuals. To increase sequencing depth and limit assay-specific biases, different laboratories used diverse techniques to prepare libraries and sequence TCR repertoires. Per donor, leukapheresis produced somewhere between about 0.8 and 9.5 billion PBMCs. Overall study results and their limits: Pairwise subsampling indicated that sequencing depth was expected to affect the degree of clonotype sharing among donors. Sampling was restricted to blood, and TCR repertoires in tissue are likely to differ from TCR repertoires in blood. Because the study included a small number of donors, the genetic and exposure-history diversity represented was limited.

With respect to this clone: No antigen is known for it. The input lacks base qualities; no much larger clone sits a single base away.

Using the deep immunoSEQ assay, multiplex PCR amplified TCR CDR3 regions from genomic DNA. Genomic DNA extracted from each cell subset was distributed evenly over all wells of several immunoSEQ 96-well plates, and each plate served as one replicate. For unsorted PBMC, each replicate PCR was loaded with around 300 ng genomic DNA, equivalent to some 27,000 T cell genomes. Ten immunoSEQ deep assay plates were used to sequence the unsorted PBMC genomic DNA. Purified libraries were measured with a Qubit 3.0 fluorometer, size-checked on a Bioanalyzer 2100, and measured again with the KAPA Library Quantification kit. Every immunoSEQ 96-well plate was sequenced on a dedicated single-read 150-cycle Illumina NextSeq 550 flow cell. The authors' pipeline ran thus. Because the immunoSEQ output held only junctional sequences and lacked quality scores, the filtering could not match the filtering applied to full-length reads. Sequences were annotated with PyIR, a Python wrapper for IgBLAST v1.9, using IMGT germline references to assign V/J genes and CDR3. Any read was removed if the V/J assignment was weak (E-value above 1e-6), the CDR3 was missing, or the read contained stop codons, out-of-frame junctions, or ambiguous translated residues. V3J clonotypes were defined as sequences sharing the same inferred V gene, J gene, and CDR3 amino acid sequence. To compute the percentage overlap between repertoires, the number of shared unique clonotypes was divided by the size of the smaller repertoire. RTK rarefaction, the Chao1 estimator, and Recon v2.1 estimates of unobserved clonotypes were used to assess repertoire richness. This is the immuneACCESS table as TCRdb keeps it, with only in-frame sequences that have V and J called. A part of the clones is gone; compared with another copy, unresolved V genes explain less than half, and the rest is unexplained. The V and J calls and the clone size are those of that table, but D and trimming were determined from the DNA. This sample gives hundreds of thousands of clones in total; around 78% of them show up just once. The top ten clones comprise around 13% of the sample.

Donors were healthy HIV-negative adults with no recently reported acute infections or vaccinations. Every donor was a Caucasian adult living in Nashville, Tennessee, USA. For unsorted samples, around 90 million PBMCs were counted, and genomic DNA was extracted using the QIAamp DNA Blood Mini kit. Blood was obtained by leukapheresis, after which PBMCs were separated by Ficoll-Histopaque density gradient centrifugation and cryopreserved in liquid nitrogen vapor phase. Trimming takes 6 bases from V and 0 bases from J, and the germline ends sit 6 bases apart. Including cysteine and phenylalanine, the CDR3 has 13 amino acids. Just CDR3 DNA is preserved here, 39 bases in frame from base 1. For CDR1 and CDR2, the germline V gene lists MGHDK and SYGVNS.

The sequence derives from a woman between 40 and 55 years old in good health. Some clones in this sample may be carry-over from other donors' samples. The chain uses TRBV25-1 and TRBJ1-5, and the D gene may be TRBD1, 5 bases matching. Source material: PBMCs. The CDR3 protein is CASSRDSNQPQHF. The DNA reads as follows: TGTGCCAGCAGCAGGGATAGCAATCAGCCCCAGCATTTT.